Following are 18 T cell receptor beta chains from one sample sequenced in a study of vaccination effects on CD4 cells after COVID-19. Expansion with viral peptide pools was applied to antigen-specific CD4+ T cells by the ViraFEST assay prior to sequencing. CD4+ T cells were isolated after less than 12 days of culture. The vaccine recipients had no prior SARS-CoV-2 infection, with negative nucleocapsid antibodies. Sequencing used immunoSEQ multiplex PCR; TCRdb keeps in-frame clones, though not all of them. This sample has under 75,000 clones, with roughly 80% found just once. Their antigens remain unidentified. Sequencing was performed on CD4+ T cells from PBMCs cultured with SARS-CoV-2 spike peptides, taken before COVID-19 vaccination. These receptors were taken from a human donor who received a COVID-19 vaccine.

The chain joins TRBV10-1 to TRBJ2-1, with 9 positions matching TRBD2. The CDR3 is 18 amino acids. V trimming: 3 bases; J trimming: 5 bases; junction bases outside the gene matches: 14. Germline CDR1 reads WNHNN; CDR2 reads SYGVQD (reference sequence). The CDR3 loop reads CASSDSPGASGAHNEQFF. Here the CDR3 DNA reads TGCGCCAGCAGTGATTCACCCGGGGCTAGCGGGGCGCACAATGAGCAGTTCTTC.

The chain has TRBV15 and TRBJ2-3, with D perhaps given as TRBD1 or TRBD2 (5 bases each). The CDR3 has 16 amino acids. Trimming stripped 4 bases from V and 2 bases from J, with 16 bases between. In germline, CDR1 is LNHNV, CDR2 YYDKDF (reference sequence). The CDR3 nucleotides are TGTGCCACCAGCACCGAGAGGGACGAGAACACAGATACGCAGTATTTT. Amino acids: CATSTERDENTDTQYF.

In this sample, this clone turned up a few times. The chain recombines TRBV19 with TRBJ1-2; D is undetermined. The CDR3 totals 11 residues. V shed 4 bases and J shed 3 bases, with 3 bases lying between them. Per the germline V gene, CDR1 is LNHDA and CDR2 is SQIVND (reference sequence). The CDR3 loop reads CASSSYYGYTF. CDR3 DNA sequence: TGTGCCAGTAGTAGCTACTATGGCTACACCTTC.

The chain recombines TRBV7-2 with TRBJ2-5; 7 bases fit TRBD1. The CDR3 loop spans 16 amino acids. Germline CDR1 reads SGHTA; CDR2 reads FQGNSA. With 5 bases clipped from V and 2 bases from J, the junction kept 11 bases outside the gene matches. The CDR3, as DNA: TGTGCCAGCAGCCACAAACAGGGGAACTTTCAAGAGACCCAGTACTTC. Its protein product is CASSHKQGNFQETQYF.

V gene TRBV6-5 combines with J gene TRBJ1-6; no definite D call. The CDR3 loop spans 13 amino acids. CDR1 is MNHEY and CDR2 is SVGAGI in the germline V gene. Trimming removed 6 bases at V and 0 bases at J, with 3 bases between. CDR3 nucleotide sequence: TGTGCCAGCAGGGGCTCCTATAATTCACCCCTCCACTTT. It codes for CASRGSYNSPLHF.

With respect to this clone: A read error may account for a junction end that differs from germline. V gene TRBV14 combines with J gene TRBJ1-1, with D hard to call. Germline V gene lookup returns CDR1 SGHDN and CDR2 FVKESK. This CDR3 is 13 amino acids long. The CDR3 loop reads CASSHERDSKQIF. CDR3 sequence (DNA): TGTGCCAGCAGCCACGAAAGAGATAGCAAACAGATATTT. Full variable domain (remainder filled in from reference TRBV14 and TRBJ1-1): EAGVTQFPSHSVIEKGQTVTLRCDPISGHDNLYWYRRVMGKEIKFLLHFVKESKQDESGMPNNRFLAERTGGTYSTLKVQPAELEDSGVYFCASSHERDSKQIFGQGTRLTVV.

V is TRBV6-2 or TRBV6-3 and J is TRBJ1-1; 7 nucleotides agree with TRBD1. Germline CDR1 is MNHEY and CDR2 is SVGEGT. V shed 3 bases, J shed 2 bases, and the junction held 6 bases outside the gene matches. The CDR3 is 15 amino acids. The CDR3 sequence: CASSYLDRRNTEAFF. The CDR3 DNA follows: TGTGCCAGCAGTTATCTGGACAGGCGTAACACTGAAGCTTTCTTT.

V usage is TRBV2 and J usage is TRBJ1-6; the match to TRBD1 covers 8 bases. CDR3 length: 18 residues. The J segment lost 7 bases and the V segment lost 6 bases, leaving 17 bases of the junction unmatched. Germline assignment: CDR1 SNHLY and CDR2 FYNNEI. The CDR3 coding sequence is TGTGCCAGCAGCGAACCCTGGACAGGGTATGTTGGAAATTCACCCCTCCACTTT. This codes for CASSEPWTGYVGNSPLHF.

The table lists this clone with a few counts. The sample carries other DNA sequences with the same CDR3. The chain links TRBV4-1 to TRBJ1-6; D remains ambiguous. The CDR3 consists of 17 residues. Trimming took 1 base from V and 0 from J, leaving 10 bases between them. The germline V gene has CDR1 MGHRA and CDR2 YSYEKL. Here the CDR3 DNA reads TGCGCCAGCAGCCAAGCCCGGGCGAGCTCCTATAATTCACCCCTCCACTTT. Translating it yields CASSQARASSYNSPLHF.

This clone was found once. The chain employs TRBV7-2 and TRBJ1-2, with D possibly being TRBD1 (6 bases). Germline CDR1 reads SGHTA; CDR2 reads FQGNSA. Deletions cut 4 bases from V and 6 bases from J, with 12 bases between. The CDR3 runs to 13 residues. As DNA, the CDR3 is TGTGCCAGCAGCTCCCAAGGGGGGAATGGCTACACCTTC. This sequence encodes CASSSQGGNGYTF.

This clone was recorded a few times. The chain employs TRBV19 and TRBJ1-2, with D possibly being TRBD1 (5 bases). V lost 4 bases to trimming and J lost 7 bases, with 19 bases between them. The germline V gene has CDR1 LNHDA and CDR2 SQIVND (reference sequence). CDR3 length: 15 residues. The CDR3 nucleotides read TGTGCCAGTAGTACCGCGAAACAGTACACAGGTGGCTACACCTTC. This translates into CASSTAKQYTGGYTF.

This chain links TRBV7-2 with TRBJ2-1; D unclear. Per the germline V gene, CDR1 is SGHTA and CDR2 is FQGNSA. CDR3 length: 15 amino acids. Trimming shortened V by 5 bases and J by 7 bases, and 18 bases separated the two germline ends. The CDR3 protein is CASSLPNLFGNEQFF. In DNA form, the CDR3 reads TGTGCCAGCAGCCTCCCTAACTTGTTCGGGAATGAGCAGTTCTTC.

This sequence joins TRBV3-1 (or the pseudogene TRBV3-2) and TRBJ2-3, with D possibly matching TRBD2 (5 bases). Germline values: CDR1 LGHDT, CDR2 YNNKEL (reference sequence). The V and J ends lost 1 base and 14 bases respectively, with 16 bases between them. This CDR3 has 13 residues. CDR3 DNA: TGTGCCAGCAGCCAAGGAGGGTTGACTACTTTGTATTTT. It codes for CASSQGGLTTLYF.

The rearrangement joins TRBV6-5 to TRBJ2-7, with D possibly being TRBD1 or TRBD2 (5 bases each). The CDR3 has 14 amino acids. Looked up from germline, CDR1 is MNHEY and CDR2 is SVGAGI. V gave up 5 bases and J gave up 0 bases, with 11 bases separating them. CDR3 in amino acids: CASSRQRSSYEQYV. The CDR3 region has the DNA TGTGCCAGCAGTCGACAGCGGAGCTCCTACGAGCAGTACGTC.

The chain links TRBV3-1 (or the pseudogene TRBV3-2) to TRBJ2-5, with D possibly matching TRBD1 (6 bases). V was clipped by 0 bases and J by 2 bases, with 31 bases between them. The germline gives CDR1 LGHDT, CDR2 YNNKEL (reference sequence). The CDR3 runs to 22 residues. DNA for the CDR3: TGTGCCAGCAGCCAAGATGTGAGAAGGGGGTCGAAGCCCCTGGGGCTACAAGAGACCCAGTACTTC. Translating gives CASSQDVRRGSKPLGLQETQYF.

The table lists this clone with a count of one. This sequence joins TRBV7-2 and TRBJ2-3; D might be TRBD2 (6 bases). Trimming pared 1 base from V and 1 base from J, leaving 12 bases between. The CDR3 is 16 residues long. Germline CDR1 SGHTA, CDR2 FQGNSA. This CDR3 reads CASSLVGSAGTDTQYF. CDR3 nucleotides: TGTGCCAGCAGCTTAGTCGGGAGCGCGGGCACAGATACGCAGTATTTT. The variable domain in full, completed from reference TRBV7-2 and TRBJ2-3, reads GAGVSQSPSNKVTEKGKDVELRCDPISGHTALYWYRQSLGQGLEFLIYFQGNSAPDKSGLPSDRFSAERTGGSVSTLTIQRTQQEDSAVYLCASSLVGSAGTDTQYFGPGTRLTVL.

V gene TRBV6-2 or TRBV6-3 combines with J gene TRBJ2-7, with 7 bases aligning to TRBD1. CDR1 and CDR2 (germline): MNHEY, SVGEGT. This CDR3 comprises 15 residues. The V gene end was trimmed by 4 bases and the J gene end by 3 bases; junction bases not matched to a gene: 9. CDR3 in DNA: TGTGCCAGCAGTTCCAAGGGGGCAAGAAGCTACGAGCAGTACGTC. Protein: CASSSKGARSYEQYV.

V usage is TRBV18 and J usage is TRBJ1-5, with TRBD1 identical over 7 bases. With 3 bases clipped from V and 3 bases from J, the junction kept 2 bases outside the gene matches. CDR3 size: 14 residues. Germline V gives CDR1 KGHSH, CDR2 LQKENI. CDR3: CASSPGQANQPQHF. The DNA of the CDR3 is TGTGCCAGCTCACCCGGACAGGCCAATCAGCCCCAGCATTTT. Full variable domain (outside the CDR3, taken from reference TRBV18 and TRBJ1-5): NAGVMQNPRHLVRRRGQEARLRCSPMKGHSHVYWYRQLPEEGLKFMVYLQKENIIDESGMPKERFSAEFPKEGPSILRIQQVVRGDSAAYFCASSPGQANQPQHFGDGTRLSIL.